This T cell receptor (beta chain) originates from a study of blood T cell repertoires in COVID-19. About the study: In each case, the material was cDNA or gDNA derived from T cells, B-cell-depleted T cells, or PBMCs.

In the original processing: Cell counts per sample came from amplifying reference gene primers. The data were produced by immunoSEQ multiplex PCR, yet TCRdb's version contains in-frame clones alone and is incomplete. V and J calls and clone size come straight from that table; D and trimming were deduced from the DNA. This sample has about 140,000 clones; around nine tenths occur once, and the top ten carry roughly 4.3%. Germline CDR1 and CDR2: SEHNR and FQNEAQ (reference sequence). There are 16 residues in the CDR3. V lost 4 bases, J lost 4 bases, and 10 bases stayed unmatched. Sequenced material: peripheral blood. The sequence was obtained from a woman aged 40 to 50 with acute or convalescent COVID-19. The chain carries TRBV7-9 and TRBJ2-1; 7 nucleotides line up with TRBD1. The CDR3 here is CASSSLRQGVYNEQFF. The CDR3 coding sequence is TGTGCCAGCAGCTCCCTCCGACAGGGAGTATACAATGAGCAGTTCTTC.